This T cell receptor beta chain comes out of a study of CD8+ T cells in alopecia areata. About the study: Oral tofacitinib, 5 to 10 mg twice daily, was given in an open-label trial. Tofacitinib treatment spanned 6 to 18 months, with 6 months off drug afterward.

In each case, RNA was isolated and then reverse transcribed into cDNA as the sequencing template. TCRdb keeps only in-frame clones here, not all; method: immunoSEQ multiplex PCR. There are 100,000 to 150,000 clones in the sample; 45% to 60% occur only once, and 4.5% to 5.5% lies in the top ten. Trimming took 0 bases from V and 2 from J, leaving 12 bases between them. Germline assignment: CDR1 SGHRS and CDR2 YFSETQ. The CDR3 length is 15 residues. Obtained from alopecia areata patients were lesional scalp punch biopsies along with peripheral blood. The receptor's source is a human donor with alopecia areata. The chain carries TRBV5-1 and TRBJ2-7; possibly TRBD1 for D (6 bases). The source was CD4+ T cells sorted from blood, collected at week 0. CDR3 protein: CASSLVTGPPYEQYF. The CDR3, as DNA: TGCGCCAGCAGCTTGGTTACAGGGCCCCCCTACGAGCAGTACTTC. Based on the CDR3 plus reference TRBV5-1 and TRBJ2-7, the full variable domain is KAGVTQTPRYLIKTRGQQVTLSCSPISGHRSVSWYQQTPGQGLQFLFEYFSETQRNKGNFPGRFSGRQFSNSRSEMNVSTLELGDSALYLCASSLVTGPPYEQYFGPGTRLTVT.